Reported below is one TCR beta chain. What it binds is not known. Assay execution proceeded at the deep level. Over several immunoSEQ plates, each subset's genomic DNA was distributed in even portions. The method was immunoSEQ multiplex PCR; TCRdb's version includes in-frame clones alone and lacks a portion of them. The repertoire holds just over 2,000,000 clones, with approximately 94% as singletons. Germline V gives CDR1 ENHRY, CDR2 SYGVKD. The CDR3 has 14 residues. Naive CD8 cells lacked CD45RO, underwent positive selection for CCR7 and left out terminally differentiated effector memory CD45RA+ cells. These data belong to a study of shared clonotypes between healthy human individuals. For the study at large: Donors, aged 18 to 49, were a couple of women and a few men. General study points: Across a handful of donors, naive CD4 shared around 5.4%, naive CD8 around 3.5%, memory CD4 approximately 2.5%, memory CD8 about 0.4%.

Sequenced input: naive CD8+ T cells sorted from blood. The chain couples TRBV10-3 to TRBJ2-5; 11 nucleotides agree with TRBD1. Judging by the DNA end, TRBJ2-7 fits better; the J call may be wrong. The sequence was obtained from a man younger than 30 in good health. The CDR3 coding sequence is TGTGCCATCAGCTCCGGGACAGGGGGATACGAGCAGTACTTC. This encodes CAISSGTGGYEQYF.